The 32 T cell receptor beta chains given below trace back to one sample, sequenced in a study of blood T cell repertoires in COVID-19 (dated by TCRdb to between 2020 and 2021). Receptors were amplified or captured by the immunoSEQ multiplex PCR assay. This immuneACCESS table, as held by TCRdb, lists in-frame sequences with V and J called but not all clones. Of the missing ones, under half trace to an unresolved V gene in checked studies; the others have no known cause. Present in this sample are 55,000 to 70,000 clones, over 75% of which were seen just once. The ten largest clones add up to about 43% of the sample. The sequenced sample consisted of peripheral blood. The receptors were sampled from a woman aged 60-75 years with COVID-19, enrolled during active disease.

The J gene is TRBJ1-6, the V gene TRBV6-5, with TRBD1 matching 8 bases. V gave up 4 bases and J gave up 11 bases; unmatched junction bases: 7. CDR1 is MNHEY and CDR2 is SVGAGI in the germline V gene. This CDR3 comprises 14 residues. This chain's CDR3 is CASSSDRGLTPLHF. CDR3 DNA sequence: TGTGCCAGCAGTTCAGACAGGGGTTTAACACCCCTCCACTTT.

This sequence joins TRBV11-3 and TRBJ2-7, with D perhaps matching TRBD1 (6 bases). From germline, CDR1 is SGHNT and CDR2 YENEEA. The CDR3 extends over 16 amino acids. The V gene lost 6 bases and the J gene lost 3 bases, with 21 bases spanning the gap. The CDR3 loop is CASSLGYPGHIYEQYF. The CDR3 DNA is TGTGCCAGCAGTTTGGGATACCCGGGACACATCTACGAGCAGTACTTC.

The genes are TRBV7-2 and TRBJ1-4, with unresolved D. CDR3 length: 16 residues. The germline V gene encodes CDR1 SGHTA and CDR2 FQGNSA. V gave up 2 bases and J gave up 5 bases, with 15 bases separating them. CDR3 residues: CASSLHGSANNEKLFF. CDR3 bases: TGTGCCAGCAGCTTACACGGGTCGGCGAACAATGAAAAACTGTTTTTT.

This clone appeared once. The chain employs TRBV2 and TRBJ1-2; maybe TRBD1 (6 bases). Germline CDR1 reads SNHLY; CDR2 reads FYNNEI. The CDR3 covers 15 residues. V was pared by 3 bases and J by 2 bases, with 13 bases between. CDR3 in amino acids: CASSDGDTSNYGYTF. DNA of the CDR3: TGTGCCAGCAGTGACGGGGACACCTCGAACTATGGCTACACCTTC.

This clone has only a few counts. The rearrangement uses TRBV4-1 and TRBJ1-2, with 7 positions matching TRBD1. CDR1 MGHRA and CDR2 YSYEKL come from the germline V gene. The CDR3 length is 16 residues. Trimming at V came to 1 base and at J to 2 bases, leaving 7 bases not matched to a gene. CDR3 loop: CASSQGIDRANYGYTF. The CDR3 DNA reads TGCGCCAGCAGCCAAGGGATAGACAGGGCCAACTATGGCTACACCTTC.

This clone was seen only a few times. The J gene is TRBJ2-4, the V gene TRBV7-2; no firm D call. Germline V CDR1 and CDR2: SGHTA, FQGNSA. This CDR3 has 14 amino acids. The ends were cut back, 3 bases at V and 6 bases at J, with 12 bases in the middle. CDR3 bases: TGTGCCAGCAGCTTTAGTGGAGATCGAAACATTCAGTACTTC. This translates into CASSFSGDRNIQYF.

This chain connects TRBV27 to TRBJ2-1; D is possibly TRBD1 (5 bases). The CDR3 contains 12 residues. V was trimmed by 4 bases and J by 9 bases, leaving 10 bases between them. The germline V gene has CDR1 MNHEY and CDR2 SMNVEV (reference sequence). The CDR3 region is CASSYLQGEQFF. The CDR3 DNA reads TGTGCCAGCAGTTACCTGCAGGGTGAGCAGTTCTTC.

The gene calls are TRBV12-3 or TRBV12-4 and TRBJ2-1; D may be TRBD1 (5 bases). CDR3 length equals 13 residues. V was clipped by 3 bases and J by 7 bases, with 10 bases between them. The DNA for the CDR3 is TGTGCCAGCAGTTTGAACAGGTGGAATGAGCAGTTCTTC. This codes for CASSLNRWNEQFF.

In its sample, this clone was seen a few times. The V call is TRBV11-2, the J call TRBJ2-1; TRBD2 matches 12 bases. V lost 6 bases, J lost 7 bases, and 1 base stayed unmatched. The germline V gene has CDR1 SGHAT and CDR2 FQNNGV. The CDR3 loop spans 13 amino acids. In nucleotides, the CDR3 is TGTGCCAGCAGGACTAGCGGGGGTAATGAGCAGTTCTTC. Translating gives CASRTSGGNEQFF.

V usage is TRBV27 and J usage is TRBJ2-7; D might be TRBD1 (5 bases). Per the germline V gene, CDR1 is MNHEY and CDR2 is SMNVEV (reference sequence). Deletions cut 6 bases from V and 1 base from J, with 13 bases between. The CDR3 is made up of 14 amino acids. In DNA, the CDR3 is TGTGCCAGCAGCTTGGGCCAGGGTTCCTACGAGCAGTACTTC. Residues: CASSLGQGSYEQYF.

This chain connects TRBV5-4 to TRBJ1-2; D unclear. The CDR3 covers 13 residues. Germline-derived CDR1 and CDR2 are SGHNT and YYREEE (reference sequence). Deletions cut 0 bases from V and 2 bases from J, with 5 bases between. The CDR3 loop reads CASSLALNYGYTF. CDR3 coding DNA: TGTGCCAGCAGCTTGGCCCTCAACTATGGCTACACCTTC.

In this sample, this clone turned up once. V is TRBV7-2 and J is TRBJ2-1; 9 nucleotides line up with TRBD2. The germline gives CDR1 SGHTA, CDR2 FQGNSA. The ends lost 8 bases at V and 8 bases at J; junction bases unmatched: 7. This CDR3 has 13 amino acids. The CDR3: CASLPAGGYEQFF. CDR3 coding DNA: TGTGCCAGCCTTCCAGCGGGAGGTTATGAGCAGTTCTTC.

The chain joins TRBV2 to TRBJ2-2, with 7 positions matching TRBD2. CDR3 length: 15 amino acids. Germline V gene sequence: CDR1 SNHLY, CDR2 FYNNEI. J gave up 5 bases and V 1 base, and 4 bases lay outside the gene matches. In DNA form, the CDR3 reads TGTGCCAGCAGTGAAGGTGGTAGCGGGACCGGGGAGCTGTTTTTT. Its protein product is CASSEGGSGTGELFF.

A single count supports this clone. This chain joins TRBV18 and TRBJ2-7, with 9 bases matching TRBD1. Germline-derived CDR1 and CDR2 are KGHSH and LQKENI. Trimming at V came to 4 bases and at J to 6 bases, leaving 4 bases not matched to a gene. The CDR3 sequence is 13 residues long. The CDR3 nucleotides are TGTGCCAGCTCACGGGACAGGGTGAGCGAGCAGTACTTC. As protein: CASSRDRVSEQYF.

In its sample, this clone was seen a few times. The chain is built from TRBV2 and TRBJ2-3; D may be TRBD2 (6 bases). V was clipped by 7 bases and J by 0 bases, with 11 bases between them. The CDR3 covers 14 residues. In germline, CDR1 is SNHLY, CDR2 FYNNEI. This chain's CDR3 is CASTGGVSTDTQYF. CDR3 DNA sequence: TGTGCCAGCACTGGCGGGGTTAGCACAGATACGCAGTATTTT.

This clone has a handful of counts. This chain connects TRBV6-2 or TRBV6-3 to TRBJ2-6; tentative D call: TRBD2 (6 bases). The length of the CDR3 is 16 residues. The V gene's germline CDR1 is MNHEY and CDR2 SVGEGT. Trimming took off 2 bases at V and 3 bases at J, with 11 bases between the two ends. The CDR3 region is CASSYAGRDGANVLTF. The DNA for the CDR3 is TGTGCCAGCAGTTACGCGGGACGTGATGGGGCCAACGTCCTGACTTTC.

The V and J genes are TRBV4-3 and TRBJ1-3; D unresolved. With 3 bases removed from V and 3 bases from J, the gap between germline ends came to 12 bases. The germline CDR1 and CDR2 sequences are LGHNA and YSLEER. The CDR3 length is 15 residues. The CDR3 nucleotides are TGCGCCAGCAGCCAGGGCCCCGGGGTTGGAAACACCATATATTTT. This encodes CASSQGPGVGNTIYF.

The chain is built from TRBV6-5 and TRBJ1-2; D remains ambiguous. There are 15 residues in the CDR3. The V and J ends lost 0 bases and 0 bases respectively, with 8 bases between them. The germline V gene encodes CDR1 MNHEY and CDR2 SVGAGI. CDR3 nucleotides: TGTGCCAGCAGTTACTCAGCATCGGCTAACTATGGCTACACCTTC. Translation gives CASSYSASANYGYTF.

The V and J genes are TRBV29-1 and TRBJ2-5, with D possibly being TRBD1 (5 bases). The V gene's germline CDR1 is SQVTM and CDR2 ANQGSEA. The CDR3 sequence is 13 residues long. V lost 2 bases and J lost 4, with 11 bases in between. CDR3 in amino acids: CSVESQGVETQYF. Here the CDR3 DNA reads TGCAGCGTTGAAAGTCAGGGTGTAGAGACCCAGTACTTC.

The V call is TRBV28, the J call TRBJ2-7, with D uncertain. The ends were cut back, 5 bases at V and 7 bases at J, with 6 bases in the middle. There are 10 residues in the CDR3. Germline V gives CDR1 MDHEN, CDR2 SYDVKM. The CDR3 DNA reads as TGTGCCAGCAGTAAGGAGGAGCAGTACTTC. It yields the protein CASSKEEQYF. The whole variable domain, remainder taken from reference TRBV28 and TRBJ2-7, is DVKVTQSSRYLVKRTGEKVFLECVQDMDHENMFWYRQDPGLGLRLIYFSYDVKMKEKGDIPEGYSVSREKKERFSLILESASTNQTSMYLCASSKEEQYFGPGTRLTVT.

CDR3 region: CASSYLSGGYTF. CDR3 in DNA: TGTGCCAGCAGTTACCTCAGTGGTGGCTACACCTTC. This chain uses TRBV28 with TRBJ1-2; no definite D call. From germline, CDR1 is MDHEN and CDR2 SYDVKM. This CDR3 is built from 12 residues. V lost 4 bases, J lost 7 bases, and 10 bases lay in between.

This clone was found a few times. Within the sample, other DNA sequences also encode this same CDR3. The chain links TRBV19 to TRBJ1-4; D remains ambiguous. This CDR3 region has 14 residues. Deletions cut 6 bases from V and 0 bases from J, with 8 bases between. Germline loops: CDR1 LNHDA, CDR2 SQIVND (reference sequence). CDR3 in DNA: TGTGCCAGTAGCAACAGAGCAACTAATGAAAAACTGTTTTTT. This encodes CASSNRATNEKLFF.

In DNA form, the CDR3 reads TGTGCCAGCAGCTACGGGACTAGCGGGAGGTTTGATACGCAGTATTTT. Translation: CASSYGTSGRFDTQYF. This rearrangement joins TRBV3-1 (or the pseudogene TRBV3-2) to TRBJ2-3, with 15 bases matching TRBD2. The CDR3 contains 16 residues. Unmatched junction bases numbered 6, after V lost 5 bases and J lost 6 bases. CDR1 LGHDT and CDR2 YNNKEL come from the germline V gene (reference sequence).

The chain is built from TRBV6-2 or TRBV6-3 and TRBJ2-7, with D maybe TRBD2 (5 bases). The CDR3 length is 12 residues. Trimming removed 6 bases from V and 6 bases from J, with 12 bases in between. The germline V gene encodes CDR1 MNHEY and CDR2 SVGEGT. Here the CDR3 DNA reads TGTGCCAGCAGCCCACTGGACTTCGAGCAGTACTTC. Its translation is CASSPLDFEQYF.

This clone has a single count. The J gene is TRBJ2-7, the V gene TRBV18, with D hard to call. There are 14 residues in the CDR3. Germline CDR1 KGHSH, CDR2 LQKENI. Trimming removed 0 bases from V and 2 bases from J, with 8 bases in between. CDR3 protein: CASSPPGTTYEQYF. CDR3 sequence (DNA): TGTGCCAGCTCACCACCGGGTACTACCTACGAGCAGTACTTC.

The chain combines TRBV7-2 with TRBJ2-7; no definite D call. The CDR3 totals 15 residues. Germline V CDR1 and CDR2: SGHTA, FQGNSA. The V gene lost 5 bases and the J gene lost 0 bases, with 14 bases spanning the gap. CDR3: CASSPTPGFSYEQYF. In nucleotides, the CDR3 is TGTGCCAGCAGCCCCACCCCGGGTTTCTCCTACGAGCAGTACTTC.

V gene TRBV25-1 combines with J gene TRBJ1-4, with a possible D match to TRBD1 (5 bases). The CDR3 consists of 13 residues. CDR1 is MGHDK and CDR2 is SYGVNS in the germline V gene. The V gene lost 4 bases and the J gene lost 7 bases, with 10 bases spanning the gap. Here the CDR3 DNA reads TGTGCCAGCAGTGTGGGGGGTTCTGAAAAACTGTTTTTT. Its translation: CASSVGGSEKLFF. Based on the CDR3 plus reference TRBV25-1 and TRBJ1-4, the full variable domain is EADIYQTPRYLVIGTGKKITLECSQTMGHDKMYWYQQDPGMELHLIHYSYGVNSTEKGDLSSESTVSRIRTEHFPLTLESARPSHTSQYLCASSVGGSEKLFFGSGTQLSVL.

The CDR3 coding sequence is TGCGCCAGCAGCCAAGATAGCGGAAAACTGTTTTTT. Translated, it gives CASSQDSGKLFF. The rearrangement joins TRBV4-3 to TRBJ1-4, with D unresolved. Germline V gene lookup returns CDR1 LGHNA and CDR2 YSLEER. The CDR3 spans 12 residues. Trimming removed 0 bases at V and 10 bases at J, with 6 bases between.

V usage is TRBV3-1 (or the pseudogene TRBV3-2) and J usage is TRBJ1-4; D call uncertain. V lost 5 bases, J lost 7 bases, and 8 bases lay in between. Germline lookup yields CDR1 LGHDT and CDR2 YNNKEL (reference sequence). This CDR3 comprises 12 residues. CDR3 sequence: CASSYAGEKLFF. CDR3 nucleotides: TGTGCCAGCAGCTACGCGGGTGAAAAACTGTTTTTT.

V usage is TRBV24-1 and J usage is TRBJ2-6, with D possibly TRBD2 on 6 matching bases. The CDR3 consists of 14 residues. Deletions cut 6 bases from V and 1 base from J, with 6 bases between. Germline CDR1 reads KGHDR; CDR2 reads SFDVKD. In nucleotides, the CDR3 is TGTGCCACCAGTCGGGGGTCTGGGGCCAACGTCCTGACTTTC. Translated: CATSRGSGANVLTF.

The gene calls are TRBV4-3 and TRBJ1-2; 10 bases align to TRBD1. CDR1 is LGHNA and CDR2 is YSLEER in the germline V gene. J gave up 4 bases and V 3 bases, and 2 bases lay outside the gene matches. The CDR3 extends over 14 amino acids. Here the CDR3 reads CASSQGQGFYGYTF. Written as DNA, the CDR3 is TGCGCCAGCAGCCAGGGACAGGGGTTCTATGGCTACACCTTC.

This chain's CDR3 is CASRRLLSGEAFF. The CDR3 coding sequence is TGTGCCAGCAGAAGGCTTCTCTCAGGGGAAGCTTTCTTT. The rearrangement joins TRBV2 to TRBJ1-1; perhaps TRBD1 as D (5 bases). Per germline, CDR1 SNHLY and CDR2 FYNNEI. V shed 6 bases and J shed 8 bases, with 16 bases lying between them. The CDR3 has 13 residues.